This TCR beta chain is drawn from a study of blood T cell repertoires in COVID-19 (dated by TCRdb to about 2020). For context, the study as a whole: Samples covering the acute and convalescent phases of COVID-19 were provided by collaborators in the United States, Italy and Spain. The prospective study material was composed of cDNA or gDNA derived from T cells, B-cell-depleted T cells, or PBMCs. The dataset comprised deeply sampled blood TCRbeta repertoires from subjects exposed to, actively infected with, or recovered from COVID-19. The repertoires were released in a freely available public database meant as a resource for research on the immune response to SARS-CoV-2. The samples were drawn from two sources: the first 160 participants of the ongoing ImmuneRACE study, and 950 to 1,500 subjects contributed by 6 global collaborators. Nearly every sample came with metadata listing a de-identified subject ID, COVID-19 status, age in years and sex. Where available, HLA class I and class II types were obtained from metadata supplied by the sample provider rather than from assay-based typing. The paper as a whole reports these results and caveats: How much clinical and demographic metadata was included differed by source and by participant, and the metadata was provided uncurated.

Participants in the prospective study were aged roughly 18 to 90 years, lived in over 20 United States geographic areas, and enrolled through a virtual design. In the prospective study, cohorts were assigned on the basis of participant-reported clinical history obtained from a screening survey and a study questionnaire. ImmuneRACE Cohort 3 recovered participants were defined by two consecutive negative NP/OP PCR tests, healthcare professional clearance, or symptom resolution. In the prospective study, whole blood, serum and a nasopharyngeal or oropharyngeal swab were collected from each participant by mobile phlebotomists. Participants in the prospective study had the option to provide additional blood draws and questionnaires over an approximately two-month period. Before DNA extraction, blood samples from the prospective study were shipped at room temperature or frozen. Concerning this clone: The antigen it binds to is not known. No base qualities exist here, and no much larger clone lies one base off it.

The immunoSEQ Assay, a bias-controlled multiplex PCR, was used to amplify TCRbeta CDR3 regions from genomic DNA. As for how the authors treated the data: Within the assay, amplification of reference gene primers was used to estimate how many nucleated cells each sample contained. To quantify the absolute abundance of each unique TCRbeta CDR3 rearrangement, sequence reads were collapsed and filtered. Productive Simpson clonality was computed per sample as the square root of Simpson's diversity index over productive rearrangements. Imported from immuneACCESS, the table was reduced by TCRdb to in-frame sequences with V and J called. These copies leave out some clones; in studies compared against another copy, an unresolved V gene accounts for under half, and the cause of the remainder is not known. That table furnishes V, J and clone size, whereas the DNA furnished D and trimming. In this sample the table shows around 170,000 clones, around 80% of which occur a single time. Clones ranked in the top ten supply more than 10% of the sample.

Taken from the germline V gene, the CDR1 and CDR2 loops are MDHEN and SYDVKM. Its CDR3 holds 17 amino acids, cysteine through phenylalanine. Only the CDR3 portion is preserved as DNA: 51 bases, with reading frame beginning at the first base. Trimming removed 6 bases from V and 1 base from J; the gene matches leave 10 bases unexplained. The receptor's source is a man over 45 who had recovered from COVID-19. Rearrangement joined TRBV28 to TRBJ1-3, with 9 bases aligning to TRBD1. The sample taken for sequencing was PBMCs or T cells enriched from blood (not recorded which). The CDR3 corresponds to CASSSSGTGISGNTIYF. The nucleotides are TGTGCCAGCAGCTCATCCGGGACAGGGATATCTGGAAACACCATATATTTT.